Listed below are T cell receptor beta chains from one sample, sequenced in a study of T cell responses to AZD1222 COVID-19 vaccine. Using immunoSEQ multiplex PCR, the repertoire was profiled, and TCRdb retains in-frame clones only, with some absent. Here the sample spans roughly 120,000 clones, 84% being singletons. The sequenced sample was peripheral blood, obtained on day 0 of AZD1222 vaccination. Every receptor here comes from an adult in good health. Each CDR3 is given with its conserved first and last residue.

J gene	CDR3 length	V gene	CDR3 protein
TRBJ2-7	14	TRBV7-6	CASSSIERSYEQYF
TRBJ1-5	15	TRBV28	CASSLMARSNQPQHF
TRBJ1-5	15	TRBV18	CASSPSTRADQPQHF
TRBJ2-7	14	TRBV19	CASSMYVASYEQYF
TRBJ1-1	14	TRBV10-3	CAISRTGTNTEAFF
TRBJ2-2	16	TRBV24-1	CATSDGRPIYTGELFF
TRBJ2-6	15	TRBV6-4	CASSDGGSGANVLTF
TRBJ2-1	16	TRBV7-6	CASSRTGARPYNEQFF
TRBJ2-1	13	TRBV2	CASARDRYNEQFF
TRBJ1-4	13	TRBV24-1	CATSAPNQEKLFF
TRBJ2-3	15	TRBV7-2	CASRGEAGGTDTQYF
TRBJ1-1	16	TRBV7-6	CASSLARRQSNTEAFF
TRBJ1-3	13	TRBV19	CASTRGSGNTIYF
TRBJ2-1	13	TRBV2	CASASFDYNEQFF
TRBJ1-2	15	TRBV15	CATSRDRGTNYGYTF
TRBJ2-1	19	TRBV6-2/TRBV6-3	CASSLSGTSGYGTYNEQFF
TRBJ1-6	16	TRBV11-2	CASSLEGAGTHSPLHF
TRBJ2-3	18	TRBV5-4	CASSLGTSGAWGTDTQYF
TRBJ2-5	16	TRBV7-6	CASSLGSPGLQETQYF
TRBJ2-7	15	TRBV5-4	CASSPGDRGSYEQYF
TRBJ1-2	15	TRBV7-9	CASSVAPGVNYGYTF
TRBJ1-2	13	TRBV18	CASSSDRASGYTF
TRBJ1-1	16	TRBV28	CASSSPSGRTKTEAFF
TRBJ2-3	18	TRBV3-1/TRBV3-2	CASSHLLGAGGCTDTQYF
TRBJ2-3	12	TRBV11-2	CASSLVGDTQYF
TRBJ2-5	12	TRBV19	CASSFLQETQYF
TRBJ2-5	16	TRBV4-1	CASSQVNWQGGKTQYF
TRBJ1-5	13	TRBV19	CAVQATTGQPQHF
TRBJ2-5	16	TRBV28	CASSSWSGGEQETQYF
TRBJ2-7	14	TRBV19	CASSIGRDRYEQYF